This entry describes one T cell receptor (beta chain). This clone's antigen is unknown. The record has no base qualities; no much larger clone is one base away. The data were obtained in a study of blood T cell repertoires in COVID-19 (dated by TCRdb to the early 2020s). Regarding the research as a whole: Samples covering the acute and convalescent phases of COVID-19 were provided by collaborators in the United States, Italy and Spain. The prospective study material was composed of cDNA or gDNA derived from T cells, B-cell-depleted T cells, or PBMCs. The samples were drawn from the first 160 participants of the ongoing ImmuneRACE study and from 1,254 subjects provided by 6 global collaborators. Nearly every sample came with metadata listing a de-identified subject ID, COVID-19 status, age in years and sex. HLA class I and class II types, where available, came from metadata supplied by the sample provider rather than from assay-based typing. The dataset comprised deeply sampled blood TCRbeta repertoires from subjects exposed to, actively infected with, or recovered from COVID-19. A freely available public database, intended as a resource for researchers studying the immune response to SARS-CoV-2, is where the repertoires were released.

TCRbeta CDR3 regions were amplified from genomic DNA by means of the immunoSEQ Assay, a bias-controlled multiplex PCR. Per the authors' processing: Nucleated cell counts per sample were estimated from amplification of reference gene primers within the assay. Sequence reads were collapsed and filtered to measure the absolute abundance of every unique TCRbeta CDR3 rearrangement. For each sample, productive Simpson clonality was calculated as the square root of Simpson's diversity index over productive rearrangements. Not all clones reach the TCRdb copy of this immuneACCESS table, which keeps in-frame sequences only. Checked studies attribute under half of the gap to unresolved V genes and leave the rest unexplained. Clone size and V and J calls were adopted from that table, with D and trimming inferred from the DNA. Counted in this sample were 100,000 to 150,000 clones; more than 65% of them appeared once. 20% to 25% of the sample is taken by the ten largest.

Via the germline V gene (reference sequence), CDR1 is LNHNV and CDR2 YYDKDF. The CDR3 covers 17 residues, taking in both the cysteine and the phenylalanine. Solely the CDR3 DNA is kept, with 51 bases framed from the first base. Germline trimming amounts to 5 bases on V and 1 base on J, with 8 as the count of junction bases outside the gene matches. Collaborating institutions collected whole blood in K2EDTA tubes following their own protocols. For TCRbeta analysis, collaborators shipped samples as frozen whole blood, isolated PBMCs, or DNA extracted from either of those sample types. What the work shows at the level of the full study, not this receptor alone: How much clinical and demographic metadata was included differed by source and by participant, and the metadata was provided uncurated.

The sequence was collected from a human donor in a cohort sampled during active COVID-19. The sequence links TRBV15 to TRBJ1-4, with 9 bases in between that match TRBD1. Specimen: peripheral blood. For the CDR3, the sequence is CATSPHRDRVTNEKLFF. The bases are TGTGCCACCAGCCCTCACCGGGACAGGGTAACTAATGAAAAACTGTTTTTT.